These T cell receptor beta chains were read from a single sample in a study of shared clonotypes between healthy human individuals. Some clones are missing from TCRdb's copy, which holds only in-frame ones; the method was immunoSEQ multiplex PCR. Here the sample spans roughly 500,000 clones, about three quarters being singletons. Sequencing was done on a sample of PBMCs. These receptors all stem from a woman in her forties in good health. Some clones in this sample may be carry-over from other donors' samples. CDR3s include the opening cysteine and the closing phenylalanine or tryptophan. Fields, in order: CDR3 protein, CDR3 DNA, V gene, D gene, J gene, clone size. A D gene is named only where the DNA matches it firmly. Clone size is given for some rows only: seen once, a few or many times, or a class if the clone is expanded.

cdr3_aa: CAWSVQGKYEQYF; cdr3_nt: TGTGCCTGGAGTGTACAGGGAAAATACGAGCAGTACTTC; v_call: TRBV30; d_call: .; j_call: TRBJ2-7; clone_size: .
cdr3_aa: CSVAVVAGAEQFF; cdr3_nt: TGCAGCGTGGCCGTGGTAGCGGGAGCGGAGCAGTTCTTC; v_call: TRBV29-1; d_call: TRBD2; j_call: TRBJ2-1; clone_size: once
cdr3_aa: CASNSDRGYNEQFF; cdr3_nt: TGTGCCAGCAACTCGGACAGGGGCTACAATGAGCAGTTCTTC; v_call: TRBV7-9; d_call: TRBD1; j_call: TRBJ2-1; clone_size: .
cdr3_aa: CASSSPDIRLANEQFF; cdr3_nt: TGTGCCAGCAGTTCCCCGGATATACGGTTGGCGAATGAGCAGTTCTTC; v_call: TRBV27; d_call: .; j_call: TRBJ2-1; clone_size: .
cdr3_aa: CASSSQLHNTEAFF; cdr3_nt: TGTGCCAGTAGCTCCCAACTACATAACACTGAAGCTTTCTTT; v_call: TRBV19; d_call: .; j_call: TRBJ1-1; clone_size: .
cdr3_aa: CAWSLPGQEDEQYF; cdr3_nt: TGTGCCTGGAGCCTACCGGGACAGGAGGACGAGCAGTACTTC; v_call: TRBV30; d_call: TRBD1; j_call: TRBJ2-7; clone_size: .
cdr3_aa: CASSLRLDSTRTDTQYF; cdr3_nt: TGTGCCAGCAGTTTAAGACTCGACAGTACACGCACAGATACGCAGTATTTT; v_call: TRBV28; d_call: .; j_call: TRBJ2-3; clone_size: .
cdr3_aa: CSVERGDGAQYF; cdr3_nt: TGCAGCGTTGAACGGGGGGACGGGGCCCAGTACTTC; v_call: TRBV29-1; d_call: TRBD2; j_call: TRBJ2-5; clone_size: many
cdr3_aa: CASSLEGIYEQYF; cdr3_nt: TGTGCCAGCAGCTTGGAAGGTATCTACGAGCAGTACTTC; v_call: TRBV5-6; d_call: .; j_call: TRBJ2-7; clone_size: .
cdr3_aa: CASSYGGYGYTF; cdr3_nt: TGTGCCAGCAGTTATGGGGGGTATGGCTACACCTTC; v_call: TRBV28; d_call: .; j_call: TRBJ1-2; clone_size: .
cdr3_aa: CASSRTSGSRYIQYF; cdr3_nt: TGTGCCAGCAGTAGGACTAGCGGGAGTAGGTACATTCAGTACTTC; v_call: TRBV28; d_call: TRBD2; j_call: TRBJ2-4; clone_size: few
cdr3_aa: CASSERREAQETQYF; cdr3_nt: TGTGCAAGCAGTGAGCGGCGGGAGGCTCAAGAGACCCAGTACTTC; v_call: TRBV6-4; d_call: TRBD2; j_call: TRBJ2-5; clone_size: .
cdr3_aa: CASSPRDRVNVNTEAFF; cdr3_nt: TGTGCCAGCAGCCCGAGGGACAGGGTAAACGTGAACACTGAAGCTTTCTTT; v_call: TRBV13; d_call: TRBD1; j_call: TRBJ1-1; clone_size: .
cdr3_aa: CASSLVASGRVKTQYF; cdr3_nt: TGTGCCAGCAGCTTGGTGGCTAGCGGGAGGGTGAAGACCCAGTACTTC; v_call: TRBV7-8; d_call: TRBD2; j_call: TRBJ2-5; clone_size: .
cdr3_aa: CASSLAHTGGATDTQYF; cdr3_nt: TGTGCCAGCAGCTTGGCTCACACAGGGGGCGCCACAGATACGCAGTATTTT; v_call: TRBV7-9; d_call: TRBD1; j_call: TRBJ2-3; clone_size: .
cdr3_aa: CAWSPAISPLHF; cdr3_nt: TGTGCCTGGAGTCCGGCAATATCACCCCTCCACTTT; v_call: TRBV30; d_call: .; j_call: TRBJ1-6; clone_size: .
cdr3_aa: CASRNPLGRSGNTIYF; cdr3_nt: TGTGCCAGCAGAAACCCGCTCGGACGGTCTGGAAACACCATATATTTT; v_call: TRBV5-5; d_call: .; j_call: TRBJ1-3; clone_size: .
cdr3_aa: CAWSGITGGYGYTF; cdr3_nt: TGTGCCTGGAGTGGGATTACAGGGGGCTATGGCTACACCTTC; v_call: TRBV30; d_call: TRBD1; j_call: TRBJ1-2; clone_size: many
cdr3_aa: CASSFSVGEQFF; cdr3_nt: TGTGCCAGCAGCTTTAGCGTGGGAGAGCAGTTCTTC; v_call: TRBV5-6; d_call: .; j_call: TRBJ2-1; clone_size: .
cdr3_aa: CASSLDGTSSSVIF; cdr3_nt: TGTGCCAGCAGCTTAGACGGAACGAGCTCTTCCGTTATCTTC; v_call: TRBV7-7; d_call: .; j_call: TRBJ2-1; clone_size: .
cdr3_aa: CASSSSTGELFF; cdr3_nt: TGTGCCAGCAGCTCGTCAACCGGGGAGCTGTTTTTT; v_call: TRBV7-9; d_call: .; j_call: TRBJ2-2; clone_size: .
cdr3_aa: CASSIGLGTLTEAFF; cdr3_nt: TGTGCCAGTAGTATAGGGTTAGGAACTCTCACTGAAGCTTTCTTT; v_call: TRBV19; d_call: .; j_call: TRBJ1-1; clone_size: .